These T cell receptor beta chains were read from a single sample in a study of blood T cell repertoires in COVID-19. TCRdb keeps only in-frame clones here, not all; method: immunoSEQ multiplex PCR. Of more than 95,000 clones in the sample, roughly 82% were seen once. The sample comprised peripheral blood. The receptors shown here come from a human donor in a cohort sampled during active COVID-19. Both conserved end residues are part of each CDR3. Clone size is given for some rows only: seen once, a few or many times, or a class if the clone is expanded.

cdr3_aa v_call clone_size
CASSPSGQLAVTYEQYF TRBV6-2/TRBV6-3 -
CASSLAGTGGKEVEQYF TRBV5-1 -
CSVSQNTDTQYF TRBV29-1 -
CASSQIGTGGYGYTF TRBV3-1/TRBV3-2 -
CASSSAGQGNTIYF TRBV6-6 -
CASRGLASSGNEQFF TRBV28 -
CASAPDSSGANVLTF TRBV6-4 -
CASSSRLAGGRNVGETQYF TRBV3-1/TRBV3-2 once
CASSDSPGLAGNTGELFF TRBV6-4 -
CASSHRQGLNTGELFF TRBV3-1/TRBV3-2 -
CASSLVAGSSGANVLTF TRBV7-8 -
CASSLRGTAGNTIYF TRBV28 -
CASRKIVDRGVKETQYF TRBV21-1 -
CASSYTGQGNTEAFF TRBV6-5 -
CASTATGAGNTIYF TRBV7-9 -
CASRGGPNNNEQFF TRBV6-5 -
CASWGELLGEQYF TRBV6-5 -
CASSQGAGPLGDEQFF TRBV4-3 -
CASIPKATSENTDTQYF TRBV27 -
CASSLAGVGDNEQFF TRBV6-5 -
CASSSQLLVTQETQYF TRBV5-1 -
CSVAGTGGSYNEQFF TRBV29-1 -
CASSPEGPHSSSYNEQFF TRBV5-5 -
CASSQRYGRREETQYF TRBV14 -
CASSPLTSGSYYEQYF TRBV27 once